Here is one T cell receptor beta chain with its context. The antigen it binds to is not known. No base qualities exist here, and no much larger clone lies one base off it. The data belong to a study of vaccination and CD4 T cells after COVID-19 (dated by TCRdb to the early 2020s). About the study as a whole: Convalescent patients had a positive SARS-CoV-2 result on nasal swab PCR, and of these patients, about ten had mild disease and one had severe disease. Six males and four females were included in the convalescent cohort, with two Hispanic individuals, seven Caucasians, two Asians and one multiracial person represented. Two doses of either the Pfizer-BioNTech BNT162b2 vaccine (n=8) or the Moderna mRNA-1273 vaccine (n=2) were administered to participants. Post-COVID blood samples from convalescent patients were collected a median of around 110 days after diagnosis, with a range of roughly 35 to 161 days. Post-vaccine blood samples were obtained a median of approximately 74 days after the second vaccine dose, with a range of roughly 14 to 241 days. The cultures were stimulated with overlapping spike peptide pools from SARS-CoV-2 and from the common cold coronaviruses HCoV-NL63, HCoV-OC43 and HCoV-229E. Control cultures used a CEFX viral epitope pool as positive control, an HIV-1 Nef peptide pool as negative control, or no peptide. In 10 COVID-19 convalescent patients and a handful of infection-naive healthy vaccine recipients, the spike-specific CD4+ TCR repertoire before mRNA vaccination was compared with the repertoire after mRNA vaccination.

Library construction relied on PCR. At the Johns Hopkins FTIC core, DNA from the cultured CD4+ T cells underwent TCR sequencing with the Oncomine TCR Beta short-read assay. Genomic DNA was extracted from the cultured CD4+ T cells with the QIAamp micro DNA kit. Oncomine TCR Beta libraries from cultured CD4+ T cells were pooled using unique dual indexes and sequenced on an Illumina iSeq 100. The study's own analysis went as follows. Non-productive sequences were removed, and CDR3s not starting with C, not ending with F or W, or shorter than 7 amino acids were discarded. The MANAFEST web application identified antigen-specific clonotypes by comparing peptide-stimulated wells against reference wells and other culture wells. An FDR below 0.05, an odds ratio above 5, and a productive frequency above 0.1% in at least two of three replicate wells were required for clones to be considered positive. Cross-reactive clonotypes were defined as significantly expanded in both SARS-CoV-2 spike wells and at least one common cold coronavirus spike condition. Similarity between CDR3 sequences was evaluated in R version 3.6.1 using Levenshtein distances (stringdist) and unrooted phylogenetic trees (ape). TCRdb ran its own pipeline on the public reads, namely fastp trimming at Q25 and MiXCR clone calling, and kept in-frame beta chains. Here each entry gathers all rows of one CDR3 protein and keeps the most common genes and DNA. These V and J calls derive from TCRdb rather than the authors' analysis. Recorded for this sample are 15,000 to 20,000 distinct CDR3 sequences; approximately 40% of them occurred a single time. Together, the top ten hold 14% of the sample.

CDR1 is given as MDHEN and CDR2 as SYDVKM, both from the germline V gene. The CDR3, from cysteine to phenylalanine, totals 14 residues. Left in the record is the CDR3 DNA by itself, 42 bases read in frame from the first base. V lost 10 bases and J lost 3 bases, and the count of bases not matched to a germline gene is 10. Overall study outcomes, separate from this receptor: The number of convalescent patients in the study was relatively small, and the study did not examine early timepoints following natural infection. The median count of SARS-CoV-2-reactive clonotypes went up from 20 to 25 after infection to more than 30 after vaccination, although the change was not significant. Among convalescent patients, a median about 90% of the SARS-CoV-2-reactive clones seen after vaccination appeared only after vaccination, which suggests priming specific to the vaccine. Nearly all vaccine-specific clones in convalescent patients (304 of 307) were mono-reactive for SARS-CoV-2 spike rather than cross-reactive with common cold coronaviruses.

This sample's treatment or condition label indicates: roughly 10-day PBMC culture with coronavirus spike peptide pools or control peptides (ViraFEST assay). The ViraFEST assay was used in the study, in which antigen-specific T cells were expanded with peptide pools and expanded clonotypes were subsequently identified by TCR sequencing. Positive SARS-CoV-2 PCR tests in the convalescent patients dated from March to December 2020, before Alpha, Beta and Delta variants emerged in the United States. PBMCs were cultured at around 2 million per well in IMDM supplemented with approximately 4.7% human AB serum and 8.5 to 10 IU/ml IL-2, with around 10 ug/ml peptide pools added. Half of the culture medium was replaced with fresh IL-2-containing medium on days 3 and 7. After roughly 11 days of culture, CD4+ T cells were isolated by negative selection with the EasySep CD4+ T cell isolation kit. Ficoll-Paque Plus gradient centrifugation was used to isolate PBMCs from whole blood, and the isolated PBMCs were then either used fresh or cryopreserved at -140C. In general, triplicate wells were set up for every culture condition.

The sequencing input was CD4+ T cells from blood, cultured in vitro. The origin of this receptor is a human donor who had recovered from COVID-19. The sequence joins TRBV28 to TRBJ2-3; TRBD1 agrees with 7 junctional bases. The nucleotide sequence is TGTGCCACTATTGAGGGACAGTTGACAGATACGCAGTATTTT. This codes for CATIEGQLTDTQYF.